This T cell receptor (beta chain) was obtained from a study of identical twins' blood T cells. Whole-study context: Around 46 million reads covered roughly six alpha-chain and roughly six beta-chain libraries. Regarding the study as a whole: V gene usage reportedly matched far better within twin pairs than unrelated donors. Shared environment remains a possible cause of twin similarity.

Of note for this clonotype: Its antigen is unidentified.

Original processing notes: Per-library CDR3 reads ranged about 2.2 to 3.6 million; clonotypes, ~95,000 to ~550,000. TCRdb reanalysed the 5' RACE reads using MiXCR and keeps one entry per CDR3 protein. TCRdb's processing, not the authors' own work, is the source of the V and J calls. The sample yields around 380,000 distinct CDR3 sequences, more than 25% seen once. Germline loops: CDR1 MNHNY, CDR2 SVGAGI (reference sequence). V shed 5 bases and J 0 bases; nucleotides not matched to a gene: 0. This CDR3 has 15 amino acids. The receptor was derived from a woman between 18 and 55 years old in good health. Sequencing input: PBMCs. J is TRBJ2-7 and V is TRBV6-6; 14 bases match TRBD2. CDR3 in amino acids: CASSGTSGGSYEQYF. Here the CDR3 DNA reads TGTGCCAGCAGTGGGACTAGCGGGGGCTCCTACGAGCAGTACTTC.